This record covers a single TCR beta chain. The antigen remains unidentified. An Oncomine TCR Beta short-read assay was used to sequence the DNA from cultured CD4+ T cells. TCRdb reprocessed the PCR reads via MiXCR and lists one record per CDR3 protein. In the table there are about 10,000 distinct CDR3 sequences, 20% to 30% of which are singletons. Stated treatment: 10-day PBMC culture with coronavirus spike peptide pools or control peptides (ViraFEST assay). V was clipped by 4 bases and J by 2 bases, with 11 bases between them. Germline assignment: CDR1 LGHNA and CDR2 YNFKEQ. CDR3 length equals 14 residues. These data belong to a study of vaccination and CD4 T cells after COVID-19.

The sample here was CD4+ T cells from blood, cultured in vitro, taken before SARS-CoV-2 vaccination. This clonotype was sampled from a human donor who received a COVID-19 vaccine. The chain couples TRBV4-2 to TRBJ1-2, with D possibly being TRBD1 (6 bases). The CDR3: CASSRPGVNYGYTF. DNA of the CDR3: TGTGCCAGCAGCCGACCAGGGGTCAACTATGGCTACACCTTC.